What follows are 23 T cell receptor beta chains derived from one specimen sequenced in a study of blood T cell repertoires in COVID-19. Clones were sequenced by immunoSEQ multiplex PCR, and TCRdb holds only the in-frame ones, with some missing. The sample yields tens of thousands of clones, 85% to 90% seen once. The sequenced sample was peripheral blood. The source of these receptors is a human donor in a cohort sampled during active COVID-19.

The V gene is TRBV5-5, the J gene TRBJ1-5; D not resolved. CDR1 SGHKS and CDR2 YYEKEE come from the germline V gene (reference sequence). The V and J ends lost 2 bases and 4 bases respectively, with 16 bases between them. The CDR3 sequence is 16 residues long. CDR3 nucleotides: TGTGCCAGCAGCTTCCGGGGAAGGGAACGAAATCAGCCCCAGCATTTT. Translated, it gives CASSFRGRERNQPQHF.

The chain uses TRBV19 and TRBJ2-6, with TRBD1 identical over 10 bases. CDR1 is LNHDA, CDR2 SQIVND, per germline (reference sequence). Trimming removed 6 bases from V and 0 bases from J; junction bases left unmatched: 2. This CDR3 spans 16 amino acids. Here the CDR3 reads CASRTGGFSGANVLTF. CDR3 DNA sequence: TGTGCCAGTAGGACAGGGGGCTTCTCTGGGGCCAACGTCCTGACTTTC.

V and J are TRBV27 and TRBJ1-2; D is perhaps TRBD1 (5 bases). The V gene's germline CDR1 is MNHEY and CDR2 SMNVEV (reference sequence). Trimming took 0 bases from V and 4 from J, leaving 12 bases between them. This CDR3 comprises 15 residues. The CDR3 bases are TGTGCCAGCAGTTTATCGAGCAGGGCCACCTATGGCTACACCTTC. Translated: CASSLSSRATYGYTF.

The chain recombines TRBV2 with TRBJ1-6; D gene ambiguous. The V end lost 5 bases, the J end lost 0 bases, and 11 bases lay between the germline ends. Germline V gene sequence: CDR1 SNHLY, CDR2 FYNNEI. This CDR3 region has 16 residues. The DNA of the CDR3 is TGTGCCAGCAGTCTAGAGATGGGCTCCTATAATTCACCCCTCCACTTT. As protein: CASSLEMGSYNSPLHF.

V is TRBV19 and J is TRBJ2-1; perhaps TRBD2 as D (6 bases). The germline V and J ends were trimmed by 8 bases and 5 bases, with 19 bases remaining between them. Germline V gene data show CDR1 as LNHDA and CDR2 as SQIVND (reference sequence). The CDR3 sequence is 15 residues long. CDR3 protein: CASGIGTGEHNEQFF. The CDR3 region has the DNA TGTGCCAGTGGCATTGGGACGGGAGAACACAATGAGCAGTTCTTC.

To note about this clone: Other DNA sequences in this sample translate to the same CDR3. The chain has TRBV27 and TRBJ2-1; D is uncertain. Germline loops: CDR1 MNHEY, CDR2 SMNVEV (reference sequence). This CDR3 is built from 16 residues. Trimming removed 2 bases at V and 6 bases at J, with 17 bases between. Here the CDR3 DNA reads TGTGCCAGCAGTTTACATTTTGGTCAATCGGTCAATGAGCAGTTCTTC. Translated, it gives CASSLHFGQSVNEQFF.

The chain combines TRBV27 with TRBJ1-2, with TRBD1 matching over 7 bases. The V gene end was trimmed by 6 bases and the J gene end by 2 bases; junction bases not matched to a gene: 15. Germline values: CDR1 MNHEY, CDR2 SMNVEV (reference sequence). The CDR3 totals 17 residues. The DNA for the CDR3 is TGTGCCAGCAGCCCCGATCTCCCGCAGGGGGACAACTATGGCTACACCTTC. This encodes CASSPDLPQGDNYGYTF.

This chain links TRBV9 with TRBJ2-7, with 10 bases aligning to TRBD1. The CDR3 is 15 residues long. The germline CDR1 and CDR2 sequences are SGDLS and YYNGEE. J was trimmed by 4 bases and V by 4 bases; bases with no gene match: 8. CDR3 in DNA: TGTGCCAGCAGCCCCGCCGGGACAGGGGCGTACGAGCAGTACTTC. Protein sequence: CASSPAGTGAYEQYF.

The rearrangement uses TRBV30 and TRBJ1-2, with 8 positions matching TRBD1. The CDR3 consists of 13 residues. Germline loops: CDR1 GTSNPN, CDR2 SVGIG (reference sequence). Trimming took 2 bases from V and 8 from J; bases not matched to a gene: 7. The CDR3 region is CAWSIPRTGGYTF. Here the CDR3 DNA reads TGTGCCTGGAGTATTCCCCGGACAGGGGGCTACACCTTC.

The chain's CDR3 is CASSSTGAAEAFF. The CDR3 DNA is TGTGCCAGCAGCTCGACAGGGGCCGCTGAAGCTTTCTTT. The chain joins TRBV27 to TRBJ1-1; TRBD1 matches at 8 bases. The ends lost 6 bases at V and 6 bases at J; junction bases unmatched: 6. Germline CDR1 is MNHEY and CDR2 is SMNVEV (reference sequence). CDR3 size: 13 residues.

The chain recombines TRBV6-5 with TRBJ2-1, with 13 bases fitting TRBD2. CDR1 is MNHEY and CDR2 is SVGAGI in the germline V gene. J was trimmed by 15 bases and V by 5 bases; bases with no gene match: 13. The CDR3 sequence is 15 residues long. CDR3 region: CASSSGLAGDLFRFF. The DNA of the CDR3 is TGTGCCAGCAGTAGCGGACTAGCGGGAGATCTTTTTAGGTTCTTC.

This clone appeared a few times. The J gene is TRBJ2-3, the V gene TRBV2; TRBD2 matches at 10 bases. Losses at the gene ends were 8 bases for V and 1 base for J; bases not matched to a gene: 9. The CDR3 has 16 amino acids. Per the germline V gene, CDR1 is SNHLY and CDR2 is FYNNEI. CDR3: CASSSGLAGGTDTQYF. DNA for the CDR3: TGTGCCAGCTCAAGTGGCCTAGCGGGGGGCACAGATACGCAGTATTTT.

The V and J genes are TRBV9 and TRBJ2-5; 7 bases align to TRBD1. V lost 4 bases to trimming and J lost 5 bases; unmatched junction nucleotides: 8. Germline lookup yields CDR1 SGDLS and CDR2 YYNGEE. The CDR3 is 14 residues long. The CDR3 nucleotides read TGTGCCAGCAGCACCAGGGGACAGAGCGAGACCCAGTACTTC. Amino acids: CASSTRGQSETQYF.

The chain couples TRBV27 to TRBJ2-3; D might be TRBD2 (5 bases). CDR1 and CDR2 from the germline V gene are MNHEY and SMNVEV (reference sequence). V lost 2 bases, J lost 4 bases, and 19 bases lay in between. This CDR3 contains 17 residues. The CDR3 DNA reads TGTGCCAGCAGTTTAAGGGCTAGCAAGAGAGGTGCAGATACGCAGTATTTT. It codes for CASSLRASKRGADTQYF.

The CDR3 region is CASSELRDSYNSPLHF. The CDR3 DNA is TGCGCCAGCAGTGAACTCCGGGACAGTTATAATTCACCCCTCCACTTT. The chain couples TRBV10-2 to TRBJ1-6; 7 positions agree with TRBD1. J gave up 4 bases and V 3 bases, and 6 bases lay outside the gene matches. The CDR3 runs 16 residues. Germline loops: CDR1 WSHSY, CDR2 SAAADI.

The chain carries TRBV19 and TRBJ1-1; D is perhaps TRBD1 (5 bases). Between the trimmed V and J ends, which lost 5 bases and 1 base, there was a span of 11 bases. CDR3 size: 14 residues. In germline, CDR1 is LNHDA, CDR2 SQIVND (reference sequence). The CDR3 reads CASSSTGSNTEAFF. The DNA for the CDR3 is TGTGCCAGTAGTTCCACAGGTTCGAACACTGAAGCTTTCTTT.

The genes are TRBV6-2 or TRBV6-3 and TRBJ2-3, with 13 bases aligning to TRBD2. Trimming took 2 bases from V and 0 from J; bases not matched to a gene: 11. Germline loops: CDR1 MNHEY, CDR2 SVGEGT. The CDR3 runs to 20 residues. The CDR3 nucleotides are TGTGCCAGCAGTTACCCGGGATTGAGACTAGCGGGAGGTAGCACAGATACGCAGTATTTT. This codes for CASSYPGLRLAGGSTDTQYF.

As for this clone: The same CDR3 also results from other DNA sequences found in this sample. The chain has TRBV9 and TRBJ2-3; tentatively, D is TRBD2 (6 bases). Trimming took 2 bases from V and 0 from J, leaving 10 bases between them. This CDR3 comprises 15 residues. The germline V gene has CDR1 SGDLS and CDR2 YYNGEE. The CDR3 here is CASSVGGSSTDTQYF. CDR3 bases: TGTGCCAGCAGCGTGGGGGGATCTAGCACAGATACGCAGTATTTT.

The chain recombines TRBV6-1 with TRBJ2-7; 9 nucleotides match TRBD2. Germline lookup yields CDR1 MNHNS and CDR2 SASEGT. This CDR3 comprises 20 residues. Trimming took 4 bases from V and 0 from J; bases not matched to a gene: 19. CDR3 DNA sequence: TGTGCCAGCAGTGTTCGGACTTTAGCGGGAGCACGTCTCGGCTCCTACGAGCAGTACTTC. Protein sequence: CASSVRTLAGARLGSYEQYF.

CDR3 loop: CAISELAGEGEQFF. The CDR3 region has the DNA TGTGCCATCAGTGAGCTAGCGGGAGAGGGTGAGCAGTTCTTC. The V call is TRBV10-3, the J call TRBJ2-1; 10 bases are a match to TRBD2. The junction had 4 bases not matched to a gene; V was cut back by 2 bases and J by 9 bases. CDR3 length equals 14 residues. Germline V gene data show CDR1 as ENHRY and CDR2 as SYGVKD.

V and J are TRBV9 and TRBJ1-4; 9 nucleotides align to TRBD1. J gave up 5 bases and V 4 bases, and 12 bases lay outside the gene matches. The germline V gene has CDR1 SGDLS and CDR2 YYNGEE. This CDR3 has 17 amino acids. In DNA, the CDR3 is TGTGCCAGCAGCCCGGAACAGGGGGCGAAGTGGAATGAAAAACTGTTTTTT. It encodes CASSPEQGAKWNEKLFF.

The J gene is TRBJ2-7, the V gene TRBV28, with TRBD2 as a possible D gene (6 bases). V shed 6 bases and J shed 2 bases, with 17 bases lying between them. CDR1 and CDR2 (germline): MDHEN, SYDVKM. The CDR3 runs 15 residues. Here the CDR3 reads CASRQGGGAAYEQYF. CDR3 sequence (DNA): TGTGCCAGCAGGCAGGGAGGAGGGGCGGCCTACGAGCAGTACTTC.

The chain links TRBV25-1 to TRBJ2-5, with 7 bases that match TRBD2. Trimming at V came to 5 bases and at J to 1 base, leaving 7 bases not matched to a gene. The CDR3 runs to 15 residues. Germline V gene sequence: CDR1 MGHDK, CDR2 SYGVNS. DNA for the CDR3: TGTGCCAGCAGTTGGGGGGGGACTCCCCAAGAGACCCAGTACTTC. Its protein product is CASSWGGTPQETQYF.